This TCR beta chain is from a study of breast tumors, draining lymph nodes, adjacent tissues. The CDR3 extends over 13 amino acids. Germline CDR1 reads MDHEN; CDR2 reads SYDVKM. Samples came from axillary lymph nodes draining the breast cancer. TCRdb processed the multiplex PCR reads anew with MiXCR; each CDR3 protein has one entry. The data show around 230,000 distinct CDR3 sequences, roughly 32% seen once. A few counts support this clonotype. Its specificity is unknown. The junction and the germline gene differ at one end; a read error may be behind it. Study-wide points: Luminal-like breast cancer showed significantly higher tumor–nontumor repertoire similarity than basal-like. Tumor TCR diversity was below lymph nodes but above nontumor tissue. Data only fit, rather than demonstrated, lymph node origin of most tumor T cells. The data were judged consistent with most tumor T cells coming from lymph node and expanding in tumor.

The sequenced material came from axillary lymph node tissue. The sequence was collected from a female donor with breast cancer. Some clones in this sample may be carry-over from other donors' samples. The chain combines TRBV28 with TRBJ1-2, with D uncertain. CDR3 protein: CASSAAGFYGYAF. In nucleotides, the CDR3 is TGTGCCAGCAGTGCCGCGGGATTCTATGGCTACGCCTTC.